This is a list of T cell receptor beta chains from one sample in a study of cytomegalovirus exposure and HLA in healthy donors. Sequencing used immunoSEQ multiplex PCR; TCRdb keeps in-frame clones, though not all of them. The sample consists of about 150,000 clones, 75% to 90% of them appearing once. The sequenced material came from PBMCs. The receptor set was obtained from a woman between 18 and 29 years old in good health and CMV-seronegative. The CDR3 runs from the conserved cysteine through the conserved F or W. D genes are given only for firm matches. Size tells how often a clone was seen (once, few, many) or the class of an expanded clone, and some rows leave it out.

J	D	V	size	DNA	CDR3
TRBJ1-1	-	TRBV19	-	TGTGCCAGTAGTATCCAGGGGAGCACTGAAGCTTTCTTT	CASSIQGSTEAFF
TRBJ1-2	TRBD1	TRBV27	-	TGTGCCAGCAGGGAGACAGGGGGCCCGAACTATGGCTACACCTTC	CASRETGGPNYGYTF
TRBJ1-2	TRBD1	TRBV4-1	-	TGCGCCAGCAGCCAACCGACAGGGGGCAATGGCTACACCTTC	CASSQPTGGNGYTF
TRBJ2-2	TRBD2	TRBV18	-	TGTGCCAGCTCGGCGACTAGCGGGAGACACACCGGGGAGCTGTTTTTT	CASSATSGRHTGELFF
TRBJ2-1	TRBD1	TRBV4-2	-	TGTGCCAGCAGCCAAGCCGGGACAGGGGGTGTCGATGAGCAGTTCTTC	CASSQAGTGGVDEQFF
TRBJ2-1	TRBD1	TRBV11-3	-	TGTGCCAGCAGAAGACAGGGGAGCAATGAGCAGTTCTTC	CASRRQGSNEQFF
TRBJ1-3	-	TRBV7-9	-	TGTGCCAGCAGCGCGTACAGGGCCTCTGGAAACACCATATATTTT	CASSAYRASGNTIYF
TRBJ1-1	TRBD1	TRBV7-2	-	TGTGCCAGCAGCTTTGGACAGGGGAAGAACACTGAAGCTTTCTTT	CASSFGQGKNTEAFF
TRBJ2-1	TRBD1	TRBV5-1	-	TGCGCCAGCAGCCCACAGGGGAATGAGCAGTTCTTC	CASSPQGNEQFF
TRBJ2-7	TRBD2	TRBV7-6	-	TGTGCCAGCAGCCCGGGGGGGCGGGAGCAGTACTTC	CASSPGGREQYF
TRBJ2-7	TRBD2	TRBV7-6	-	TGTGCCAGCAGCTTAGTAGCGACTAGCGGACAGTACGAGCAGTACTTC	CASSLVATSGQYEQYF
TRBJ2-1	TRBD2	TRBV30	-	TGTGCCTGGATTGTGGTCTCGGGGGGTGGGAATGAGCAGTTCTTC	CAWIVVSGGGNEQFF
TRBJ1-2	TRBD1	TRBV18	-	TGTGCCAGCTCATCACAACCTCAGGGGGGAGCTAACTATGGCTACACCTTC	CASSSQPQGGANYGYTF
TRBJ1-5	-	TRBV9	-	TGTGCCAGCAGCCCAGGGAATCAGCCCCAGCATTTT	CASSPGNQPQHF
TRBJ2-7	TRBD2	TRBV7-2	-	TGTGCCAGCAGCTTAGAGGTAGCGGGAGGCAAGCGCGAGCAGTACTTC	CASSLEVAGGKREQYF
TRBJ2-1	TRBD1	TRBV29-1	-	TGCAGCGTTCCGGGACAGATAAACAATGAGCAGTTCTTC	CSVPGQINNEQFF
TRBJ1-1	-	TRBV4-1	-	TGCGCCAGCAGCCAAGAAACGAGGGTTGTAATGAACACTGAAGCTTTCTTT	CASSQETRVVMNTEAFF
TRBJ2-2	TRBD2	TRBV6-5	few	TGTGCCAGCGGAGAGAGCGGGGGGGGCGGGGAGCTGTTTTTT	CASGESGGGGELFF
TRBJ2-5	-	TRBV11-2	-	TGTGCCAGCAGCTTGCATGGCCACCAAGAGACCCAGTACTTC	CASSLHGHQETQYF
TRBJ2-3	-	TRBV6-6	-	TGTGCCAGCAGACTTGACACAGATACGCAGTATTTT	CASRLDTDTQYF
TRBJ2-2	-	TRBV25-1	-	TGTGCCAGCAGTGTTGACAGTCCTCTGGGGGAGCTGTTTTTT	CASSVDSPLGELFF
TRBJ2-3	TRBD2	TRBV4-2	-	TGTGCCAGCAGCCTGACTAGCGTCTCCACAGATACGCAGTATTTT	CASSLTSVSTDTQYF
TRBJ2-7	-	TRBV30	-	TGTGCCTGGAGCTCCAGCTACGAGCAGTACTTC	CAWSSSYEQYF
TRBJ2-3	-	TRBV7-2	-	TGTGCCAGCAGCCGTTCGGGGTTCACTAGCACAGATACGCAGTATTTT	CASSRSGFTSTDTQYF
TRBJ1-5	-	TRBV19	-	TGTGCCAGTAGTAATACACGGGGGGGCGGCAATCAGCCCCAGCATTTT	CASSNTRGGGNQPQHF
TRBJ1-6	TRBD1	TRBV25-1	-	TGTGCCAGCAGTGTAGGACAGGGCTTATATTCACCCCTCCACTTT	CASSVGQGLYSPLHF
TRBJ2-1	-	TRBV28	once	TGTGCCAGCAGTTTAGGGGATCGGGGAGCGGCTGAGCAGTTCTTC	CASSLGDRGAAEQFF
TRBJ2-7	-	TRBV30	-	TGTGCCTGGAGTGTAAGGAGGACCGAGCAGTACTTC	CAWSVRRTEQYF
TRBJ2-1	TRBD2	TRBV7-9	-	TGTGCCAGCAGCTACGACTTATTAGCGGGGGGTCACAATGAGCAGTTCTTC	CASSYDLLAGGHNEQFF
TRBJ2-3	TRBD1	TRBV25-1	-	TGTGCCAGCAGTGAGGGGACAGGGGGCGCAGATACGCAGTATTTT	CASSEGTGGADTQYF
TRBJ2-7	-	TRBV5-4	-	TGTGCCAGCAGCTTGGCGCCTGGGCAGGGTCTGTTCTACGAGCAGTACTTC	CASSLAPGQGLFYEQYF
TRBJ2-5	-	TRBV9	-	TGTGCCAGCACCGCTACTAGTGGAGAGACCCAGTACTTC	CASTATSGETQYF
TRBJ1-6	-	TRBV7-2	-	TGTGCCAGCAGCTTAGAAGCGGGGCTCTCTTATAATTCACCCCTCCACTTT	CASSLEAGLSYNSPLHF
TRBJ2-5	TRBD2	TRBV4-1	-	TGCGCCAGCAGCCAGGCCGGGACTACAGAAGAGACCCAGTACTTC	CASSQAGTTEETQYF
TRBJ2-7	-	TRBV27	-	TGTGCCAGCAGTTTAAGGAGCACCTACGAGCAGTACTTC	CASSLRSTYEQYF
TRBJ2-5	TRBD1	TRBV18	-	TGTGCCAGCTCACCGGGACAGGGTCGGGAGACCCAGTACTTC	CASSPGQGRETQYF
TRBJ1-1	-	TRBV4-1	few	TGCGCCAGCAGCCAAGTATCGGGGGGGATCACTGAAGCTTTCTTT	CASSQVSGGITEAFF
TRBJ2-5	TRBD2	TRBV5-4	-	TGTGCCAGCAGCTGGGGCGGGGGGACCCAAGAGACCCAGTACTTC	CASSWGGGTQETQYF
TRBJ2-3	-	TRBV5-1	-	TGCGCCAGCAGCTTGGCCGCACAGGGCCCAGATACGCAGTATTTT	CASSLAAQGPDTQYF
TRBJ1-2	-	TRBV28	-	TGTGCCAGCAGCGAGGGAGACTATGGCTACACCTTC	CASSEGDYGYTF
TRBJ2-3	-	TRBV5-1	-	TGCGCCAGCAGCTTTGGCTTCGCAGTCACAGATACGCAGTATTTT	CASSFGFAVTDTQYF
TRBJ2-3	-	TRBV29-1	-	TGCAGCGTTGAGATGGGGGGAAATACAGATACGCAGTATTTT	CSVEMGGNTDTQYF
TRBJ1-1	-	TRBV27	-	TGTGCCAGCAGTTTAAGTGTGCCGGTAAGAACGGGAAAGACTGAAGCTTTCTTT	CASSLSVPVRTGKTEAFF
TRBJ2-2	-	TRBV9	-	TGTGCCAGCAGCGTAATACCGGGGGCGAACACCGGGGAGCTGTTTTTT	CASSVIPGANTGELFF
TRBJ1-4	-	TRBV5-1	-	TGCGCCAGCAGCTTGGAGGGGCATGGGGAAAAACTGTTTTTT	CASSLEGHGEKLFF
TRBJ1-5	TRBD1	TRBV6-1	few	TGTGCCAGCAGTGAAGATCCTGGACAGGGCAATCAGCCCCAGCATTTT	CASSEDPGQGNQPQHF
TRBJ2-7	TRBD1	TRBV28	-	TGTGCCAGCAGTTCGGGACAGGTCTACGAGCAGTACTTC	CASSSGQVYEQYF
TRBJ2-3	-	TRBV7-9	-	TGTGCCAGCAGCTTCGGTGGAGATACGCAGTATTTT	CASSFGGDTQYF
TRBJ2-3	-	TRBV7-6	-	TGTGCCAGCAGCCCCCGTCTAAGGGGGGATACGCAGTATTTT	CASSPRLRGDTQYF
TRBJ1-1	-	TRBV6-1	-	TGTGCCAGCACCGTTGCAGGGAATACTGAAGCTTTCTTT	CASTVAGNTEAFF
TRBJ2-7	-	TRBV5-8	-	TGTGCCAGCAGCTTTCATGGGACAAGGATGCCTAACGAGCAGTACTTC	CASSFHGTRMPNEQYF
TRBJ1-5	TRBD1	TRBV7-6	-	TGTGCCAGCAGCTTACAGGGGGATCAGCCCCAGCATTTT	CASSLQGDQPQHF
TRBJ1-6	TRBD1	TRBV28	-	TGTGCCAGCAGTCGCCCGGGACAGCTCCTCCACTTT	CASSRPGQLLHF
TRBJ2-2	-	TRBV9	-	TGTGCCAGCAGCTACGACTCCGCGAACACCGGGGAGCTGTTTTTT	CASSYDSANTGELFF